The rows below give T cell receptor beta chains drawn from one sample of a study of blood T cell repertoires in COVID-19. Profiling relied on immunoSEQ multiplex PCR, and the TCRdb table lists in-frame clones only, not all of them. The data show around 140,000 clones, roughly nine tenths seen once. The sequencing input was peripheral blood. These receptors were collected from a human donor with COVID-19, enrolled during active disease. The donor label of this sample is uncertain. Each CDR3 is given with its conserved first and last residue. The order of the fields is V gene, clone size, CDR3 protein. Expanded clones get a size class; other rows say once, few or many, or leave the size out.

V gene: TRBV9; clone size: .; CDR3 protein: CASSASGTAQETQYF
V gene: TRBV21-1; clone size: .; CDR3 protein: CASSNTSPVDRGSETQYF
V gene: TRBV5-4; clone size: .; CDR3 protein: CASSLVGGASYEQYF
V gene: TRBV7-3; clone size: .; CDR3 protein: CASSPGLAGAETQYF
V gene: TRBV5-1; clone size: .; CDR3 protein: CASRGQNTEAFF
V gene: TRBV19; clone size: .; CDR3 protein: CASRGSRTSGRGSSYNEQFF
V gene: TRBV5-1; clone size: .; CDR3 protein: CASSLVPGSPLHF
V gene: TRBV11-1; clone size: .; CDR3 protein: CASSLVQGRRTEAFF
V gene: TRBV23-1; clone size: .; CDR3 protein: CASSLRSRSGNTIYF
V gene: TRBV27; clone size: .; CDR3 protein: CASSLGMRDIQYF
V gene: TRBV10-1; clone size: .; CDR3 protein: CASTFGEYEQYF
V gene: TRBV6-5; clone size: .; CDR3 protein: CASRRFYEQYF
V gene: TRBV18; clone size: .; CDR3 protein: CASSPAAGGTDTQYF
V gene: TRBV6-5; clone size: .; CDR3 protein: CASRESGGSQPQHF
V gene: TRBV18; clone size: .; CDR3 protein: CASSPRLAGGNEQFF
V gene: TRBV10-3; clone size: .; CDR3 protein: CAILQGEGYEQYF
V gene: TRBV25-1; clone size: .; CDR3 protein: CASSFWVSDKAYNEQFF
V gene: TRBV3-1/TRBV3-2; clone size: .; CDR3 protein: CASSQVRMTGGYTF
V gene: TRBV24-1; clone size: .; CDR3 protein: CATSDLSRELGGTQYF
V gene: TRBV11-2; clone size: once; CDR3 protein: CASSLPGQTYEQFF
V gene: TRBV7-3; clone size: few; CDR3 protein: CASSRGGPNTEAFF
V gene: TRBV19; clone size: .; CDR3 protein: CASSNRLAGGPAGELFF
V gene: TRBV12-3/TRBV12-4; clone size: .; CDR3 protein: CAIRGTKHYGYTF
V gene: TRBV5-1; clone size: .; CDR3 protein: CASSLATAGPHIEAFF
V gene: TRBV27; clone size: .; CDR3 protein: CASSPAPGISPLHF
V gene: TRBV12-3/TRBV12-4; clone size: .; CDR3 protein: CASNTVRDQPQHF
V gene: TRBV24-1; clone size: .; CDR3 protein: CATSDSGGTGTYEQYF
V gene: TRBV6-5; clone size: .; CDR3 protein: CASTRGLDSQYGYTF
V gene: TRBV2; clone size: .; CDR3 protein: CASSARQSNYGYTF
V gene: TRBV11-3; clone size: .; CDR3 protein: CASSLDPGQANEKLFF
V gene: TRBV11-2; clone size: .; CDR3 protein: CASSSTRTGGNTIYF
V gene: TRBV5-6; clone size: .; CDR3 protein: CASSLVPSAGQYF
V gene: TRBV6-4; clone size: few; CDR3 protein: CASSELAGAPDTQYF
V gene: TRBV5-4; clone size: .; CDR3 protein: CASSLDNGEAFF
V gene: TRBV19; clone size: .; CDR3 protein: CASSLQGEQPQHF
V gene: TRBV11-3; clone size: .; CDR3 protein: CASSWSGSSYNSPLHF
V gene: TRBV7-6; clone size: .; CDR3 protein: CATDRVRYGYTF
V gene: TRBV19; clone size: .; CDR3 protein: CASTRDRGGRNQPQHF
V gene: TRBV5-4; clone size: .; CDR3 protein: CASSFPANTGELFF
V gene: TRBV10-3; clone size: .; CDR3 protein: CAISELDRGGYGYTF
V gene: TRBV11-2; clone size: .; CDR3 protein: CASSRRTGRGETQYF